This T cell receptor (beta chain) was profiled in a study of blood T cells in healthy people across ages. This clonotype was detected a few times. Its target is unknown. Primed by a sample-barcoded 5' primer and a J-beta primer mix, a second PCR proceeded for 7 to 11 cycles. MiXCR was run by TCRdb on the 5' RACE reads, yielding one entry per CDR3 protein. The table lists 2 million or so distinct CDR3 sequences, around half of them singletons. General study findings and limits: The recorded TCR beta diversity per million T cells decreased in a roughly linear manner with age.

V gave up 0 bases and J gave up 4 bases, with 11 bases separating them. The CDR3 extends over 15 amino acids. Germline CDR1 SGHDN, CDR2 FVKESK. Sequenced: blood. The TCR originated in a middle-aged woman in good health. This chain uses TRBV14 with TRBJ2-3; maybe TRBD2 (5 bases). The CDR3 reads CASSQDPGRADTQYF. The CDR3 region has the DNA TGTGCCAGCAGCCAAGATCCCGGGCGGGCAGATACGCAGTATTTT.